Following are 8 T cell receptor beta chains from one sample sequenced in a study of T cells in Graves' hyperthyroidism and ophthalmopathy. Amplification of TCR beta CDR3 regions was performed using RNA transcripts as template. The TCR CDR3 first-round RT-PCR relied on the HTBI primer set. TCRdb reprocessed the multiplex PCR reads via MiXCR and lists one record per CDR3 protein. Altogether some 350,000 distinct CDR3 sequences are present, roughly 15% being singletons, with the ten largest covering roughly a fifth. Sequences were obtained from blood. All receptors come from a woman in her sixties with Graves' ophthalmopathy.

The CDR3 sequence: CASSFAGGTRDTEAFF. The CDR3 DNA sequence: TGTGCCAGCAGCTTTGCAGGGGGCACGAGGGACACTGAAGCTTTCTTT. The chain uses TRBV7-9 and TRBJ1-1, with 8 bases fitting TRBD1. Germline V gene sequence: CDR1 SEHNR, CDR2 FQNEAQ (reference sequence). The CDR3 spans 16 residues. Unmatched junction bases numbered 9, after V lost 3 bases and J lost 3 bases.

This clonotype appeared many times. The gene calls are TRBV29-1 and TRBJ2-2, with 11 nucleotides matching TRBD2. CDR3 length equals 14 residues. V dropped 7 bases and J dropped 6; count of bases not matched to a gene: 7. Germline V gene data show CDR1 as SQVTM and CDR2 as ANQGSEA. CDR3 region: CSARLAGMSGELFF. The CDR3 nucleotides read TGCAGCGCACGACTAGCGGGAATGTCCGGGGAGCTGTTTTTT.

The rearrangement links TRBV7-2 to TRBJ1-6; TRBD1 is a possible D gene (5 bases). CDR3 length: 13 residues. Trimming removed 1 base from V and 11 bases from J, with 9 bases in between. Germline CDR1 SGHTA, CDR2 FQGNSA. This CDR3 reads CASSLVGDPPLHF. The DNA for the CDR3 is TGTGCCAGCAGCTTAGTAGGGGATCCACCCCTCCACTTT.

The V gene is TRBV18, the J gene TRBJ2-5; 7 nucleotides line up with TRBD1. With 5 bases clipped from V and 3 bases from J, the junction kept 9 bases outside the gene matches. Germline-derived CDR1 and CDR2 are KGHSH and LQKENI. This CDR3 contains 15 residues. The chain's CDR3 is CASSSPGTAKETQYF. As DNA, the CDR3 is TGTGCCAGCTCAAGTCCCGGGACAGCTAAAGAGACCCAGTACTTC.

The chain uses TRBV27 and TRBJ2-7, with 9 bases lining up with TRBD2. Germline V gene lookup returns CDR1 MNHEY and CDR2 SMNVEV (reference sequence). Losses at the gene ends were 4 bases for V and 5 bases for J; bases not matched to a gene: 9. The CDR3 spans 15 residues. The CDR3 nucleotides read TGTGCCAGCAGTTCTCCCGGTAGCGGGAGCCACGAGCAGTACTTC. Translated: CASSSPGSGSHEQYF.

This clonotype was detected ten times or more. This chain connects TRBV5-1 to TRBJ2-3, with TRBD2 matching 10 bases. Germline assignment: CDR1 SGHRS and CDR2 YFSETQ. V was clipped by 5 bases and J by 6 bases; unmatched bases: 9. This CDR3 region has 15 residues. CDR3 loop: CASRLMPSGSDTQYF. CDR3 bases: TGCGCCAGCAGACTCATGCCTAGCGGGAGTGATACGCAGTATTTT. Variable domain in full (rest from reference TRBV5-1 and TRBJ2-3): KAGVTQTPRYLIKTRGQQVTLSCSPISGHRSVSWYQQTPGQGLQFLFEYFSETQRNKGNFPGRFSGRQFSNSRSEMNVSTLELGDSALYLCASRLMPSGSDTQYFGPGTRLTVL.

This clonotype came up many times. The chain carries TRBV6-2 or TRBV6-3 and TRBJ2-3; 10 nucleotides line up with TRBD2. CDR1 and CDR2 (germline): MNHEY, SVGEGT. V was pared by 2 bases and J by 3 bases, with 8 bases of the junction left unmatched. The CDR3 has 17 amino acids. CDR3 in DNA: TGTGCCAGCAGTTACCCCAGCGGGAGGGCGAGAACAGATACGCAGTATTTT. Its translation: CASSYPSGRARTDTQYF.

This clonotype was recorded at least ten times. The CDR3 bases are TGTGCCAGCACTAAAGCATTGTGGACCGCTAACTATGGCTACACCTTC. Its translation: CASTKALWTANYGYTF. This sequence joins TRBV28 and TRBJ1-2; no clear D. Trimming cost V 7 bases and J 0 bases, with 18 bases left between them. The CDR3 length is 16 residues. Germline CDR1 MDHEN, CDR2 SYDVKM.